The subject of this entry is one TCR beta chain. Germline CDR1 reads KGHSY; CDR2 reads FQNENV. This CDR3 is 16 amino acids long. Trimming cost V 5 bases and J 6 bases, with 22 bases left between them. This record comes from a study of cytotoxic CD8 clonotypes in ibrutinib-treated CLL. Clones were read by immunoSEQ multiplex PCR, and TCRdb kept only the in-frame ones, dropping some. Of roughly 220,000 clones in the sample, 70% were seen once. Here the sequenced sample was PBMCs, taken after 12 months of ibrutinib treatment. The receptor was isolated from a human donor with chronic lymphocytic leukemia. The rearrangement joins TRBV16 to TRBJ1-1; a possible D gene is TRBD1 (5 bases). The CDR3 here is CASSAIRDLSGAEAFF. In DNA, the CDR3 is TGTGCCAGCAGCGCAATAAGGGACCTCTCGGGAGCTGAAGCTTTCTTT. Full variable domain (remainder filled in from reference TRBV16 and TRBJ1-1): GEEVAQTPKHLVRGEGQKAKLYCAPIKGHSYVFWYQQVLKNEFKFLISFQNENVFDETGMPKERFSAKCLPNSPCSLEIQATKLEDSAVYFCASSAIRDLSGAEAFFGQGTRLTVV.